This note documents a single T cell receptor (beta chain) sequence. The antigen is unknown. This record comes from a study of CD8 T cells in Susac syndrome. General observations from the study: Regarding the TCR sequencing and HLA analysis, the study admitted that a relatively small number of individuals were involved.

Reverse transcription of roughly 0.5 to 1 ug RNA was performed with random hexamers. MiXCR was run by TCRdb on the immunoSEQ multiplex PCR reads, yielding one entry per CDR3 protein. The sample shows under 550,000 distinct CDR3 sequences, 75% to 90% of them seen only once. The CDR3 has 16 residues. The ends were cut back, 2 bases at V and 2 bases at J, with 16 bases in the middle. In germline, CDR1 is SGHVS, CDR2 FNYEAQ. This chain connects TRBV7-6 to TRBJ2-7; D might be TRBD1 (6 bases). The sample was CD8+ T cells from PBMCs. This TCR came from a human donor with multiple sclerosis. CDR3 DNA: TGTGCCAGCAGCTTAATGTTAGGACAGCAAACCTACGAGCAGTACTTC. This gives the protein CASSLMLGQQTYEQYF.